This T cell receptor (beta chain) derives from a study of CD8+ T cells in alopecia areata. Looking at the study overall: Recipient mice, roughly 7-11-week-old female C3H/HeJ animals, received skin from roughly 6-12-month-old C3H/HeJ graft donors with spontaneous alopecia.

The CDR3 totals 14 residues. CDR1 and CDR2 (germline): LGHNA, YNLKQL (reference sequence). As to this clone: The target antigen is unknown. Genes here carry mouse names. The read ends 4 residues before the CDR3 terminus; that terminus is restored from the germline J gene. Other DNA sequences in the sample encode the same CDR3.

CD4, CD8alpha, NKG2D, NKG2ACE and other markers were used to sort pooled cutaneous lymph node cells. General study findings and limits: Clonality in lesional scalp, especially alopecia totalis/universalis, exceeded that of normal scalp. Whereas mice showed it more clearly, TCR sharing across patients was murkier, possibly because of HLA.

RNA was isolated and reverse transcribed to cDNA, the sequencing template. The assay was immunoSEQ multiplex PCR, and TCRdb's table has in-frame clones only and misses some. Observed in the sample are 200,000 to 300,000 clones, none of them singletons. What was sequenced was CD4+ T cells sorted from a lymph node. The TCR sequence derives from a C3H/HeJ mouse with alopecia areata. Strain haplotype at MHC: H2-k. The genes are TRBV5 and TRBJ2-5, with D possibly being TRBD1 (6 bases). The covered CDR3 bases are TGTGCCAGCAGCCAAGAAGGACAGAAAGAC. Translating gives CASSQEGQKD. The entire CDR3 reads CASSQEGQKDTQYF.